This paragraph covers one T cell receptor beta chain sequence. The source of the sample is a study of T-cell memory formation after mild COVID-19. TCRdb passed the 5' RACE reads through MiXCR, listing each CDR3 protein once. This repertoire shows 130,000 to 150,000 distinct CDR3 sequences, approximately 5.7% found once; its top ten account for 2% to 2.5%. The CDR3 spans 14 residues. Germline V gene lookup returns CDR1 MNHEY and CDR2 SVGEGT. Trimming removed 9 bases from V and 0 bases from J, with 14 bases in between. Sequencing was done on a sample of PBMCs or a T cell subset sorted from them (not recorded which). The TCR originated in an adult woman who had mild COVID-19 (a few samples of this study predate the infection). Cell type and time point are not known. The gene calls are TRBV6-2 or TRBV6-3 and TRBJ1-2, with D uncertain. The CDR3 nucleotides are TGTGCCAGGCAGATAAGTAATGCTAACTATGGCTACACCTTC. Its translation: CARQISNANYGYTF.